Sequencing of this T cell receptor (beta chain) was carried out in a study of regulatory T cells in long-lasting Graves disease. Study-level results: Investigators studied peripheral blood only, not thyroid tissue.

Germline V gene data show CDR1 as MNHNS and CDR2 as SASEGT. CDR3 length: 15 amino acids. V lost 1 base and J lost 0, with 9 bases in between. This clonotype was counted ten times or more. The antigen is undetermined. Time point indicated: persistent/refractory GD, antithyroid drugs over 5 years with positive TRAb. TCR sequences were obtained from RNA taken from PBMCs. Assembly of TCR beta libraries relied on iRepertoire HTBI primers together with Arm-PCR of CDR3 regions. TCRdb processed the multiplex PCR reads anew with MiXCR; each CDR3 protein has one entry. Of under 450,000 distinct CDR3 sequences listed, roughly a quarter are singletons.

The input for sequencing was peripheral blood mononuclear cells (PBMCs), taken when the disease was refractory, from a patient treated with antithyroid drugs. The rearrangement uses TRBV6-1 and TRBJ1-1, with D unclear. The clonotype originates from a female donor with Graves disease. The DNA for the CDR3 is TGTGCCAGCAGTGAAGATCGCAGACTGAACACTGAAGCTTTCTTT. Translated, it gives CASSEDRRLNTEAFF.